These 14 T cell receptor beta chains were sequenced from one sample in a study of PD-1 blockade in classical Hodgkin lymphoma. Assay used: immunoSEQ multiplex PCR; TCRdb lists only in-frame clones, some missing. The repertoire consists of roughly 32,000 clones, with about four fifths occurring once and the leading ten covering around a third. All patients relapsed after autologous stem cell transplantation, and brentuximab vedotin exposure varied. Sample: peripheral blood mononuclear cells (PBMCs), taken at baseline. The receptors were sampled from a human donor with classical Hodgkin lymphoma.

The chain employs TRBV7-9 and TRBJ2-7; tentative D call: TRBD1 (6 bases). CDR3 length: 11 amino acids. The V gene's germline CDR1 is SEHNR and CDR2 FQNEAQ (reference sequence). Trimming shortened V by 3 bases and J by 6 bases, and 6 bases separated the two germline ends. Here the CDR3 reads CASSFRGEQYF. The CDR3 DNA is TGTGCCAGCAGCTTCAGGGGCGAGCAGTACTTC.

This clone appeared a single time. The CDR3 spells CASRLTGDYGYTF. The CDR3 DNA reads as TGTGCCAGCAGGCTCACAGGGGACTATGGCTACACCTTC. This chain joins TRBV5-5 and TRBJ1-2; 7 bases agree with TRBD1. Germline V gene sequence: CDR1 SGHKS, CDR2 YYEKEE (reference sequence). The junction had 4 bases not matched to a gene; V was cut back by 5 bases and J by 3 bases. The CDR3 is made up of 13 amino acids.

This clone was seen a few times. The chain recombines TRBV2 with TRBJ2-4; D is unclear. CDR1 SNHLY and CDR2 FYNNEI come from the germline V gene. The CDR3 extends over 15 amino acids. Trimming cost V 6 bases and J 0 bases, with 12 bases left between them. CDR3 amino acids: CASRGIDLAKNIQYF. CDR3 nucleotide sequence: TGTGCCAGCAGGGGGATAGATCTAGCCAAAAACATTCAGTACTTC.

V is TRBV6-6 and J is TRBJ2-7; D unclear. This CDR3 region has 11 residues. V gave up 8 bases and J gave up 7 bases, with 12 bases separating them. Per the germline V gene, CDR1 is MNHNY and CDR2 is SVGAGI (reference sequence). CDR3 coding DNA: TGTGCCAGCGCCTTTTATGGGGAGCAGTACTTC. It translates to CASAFYGEQYF.

V gene TRBV6-6 combines with J gene TRBJ1-2; D is undetermined. From germline, CDR1 is MNHNY and CDR2 SVGAGI (reference sequence). V lost 4 bases and J lost 2, with 8 bases in between. This CDR3 region has 13 residues. CDR3: CASSLDANYGYTF. As DNA, the CDR3 is TGTGCCAGCAGTTTAGACGCCAACTATGGCTACACCTTC.

This clone was recorded a few times. Within the sample, other DNA sequences also encode this same CDR3. The V and J genes are TRBV7-6 and TRBJ1-1, with a tentative D call TRBD1 (5 bases). Germline-derived CDR1 and CDR2 are SGHVS and FNYEAQ. This CDR3 is 13 amino acids long. Trimming removed 4 bases at V and 1 base at J, with 7 bases between. The CDR3 sequence: CASSSQGNTEAFF. CDR3 sequence (DNA): TGTGCCAGCAGCTCGCAGGGGAACACTGAAGCTTTCTTT.

This clone was counted between two and nine times. This chain connects TRBV6-6 to TRBJ2-7, with 8 bases identical to TRBD1. The CDR3 has 15 amino acids. J lost 5 bases, V lost 5 bases, and 11 bases had no gene match. Germline V gene data show CDR1 as MNHNY and CDR2 as SVGAGI (reference sequence). CDR3 region: CASSRRQGRGHEQYF. The CDR3 DNA sequence: TGTGCCAGCAGTAGAAGACAGGGGAGAGGGCACGAGCAGTACTTC.

The chain couples TRBV25-1 to TRBJ2-5, with TRBD1 identical over 9 bases. The germline CDR1 and CDR2 sequences are MGHDK and SYGVNS. The junction had 8 bases not matched to a gene; V was cut back by 3 bases and J by 6 bases. CDR3 length: 15 amino acids. The CDR3 region is CASSDSTGGGKTQYF. For the CDR3, the DNA is TGTGCCAGCAGTGATTCTACAGGGGGCGGAAAGACCCAGTACTTC.

This clone was counted a single time. This chain links TRBV29-1 with TRBJ1-1; D ambiguous. V was cut by 7 bases and J by 0 bases, with 15 bases left in between. The germline V gene has CDR1 SQVTM and CDR2 ANQGSEA. This CDR3 spans 14 amino acids. CDR3 nucleotides: TGCAGCGGTGGCCGGACGGCTTTGAACACTGAAGCTTTCTTT. Its translation is CSGGRTALNTEAFF.

This rearrangement joins TRBV7-3 to TRBJ2-2; unclear D gene. Per the germline V gene, CDR1 is SGHTA and CDR2 is FQGTGA. The CDR3 totals 14 residues. V dropped 5 bases and J dropped 6 bases, with 13 bases sitting between them. CDR3 amino acids: CASSAVGMSGELFF. DNA of the CDR3: TGTGCCAGCAGCGCCGTGGGAATGTCCGGGGAGCTGTTTTTT.

In this sample, this clone turned up once. The V call is TRBV5-1, the J call TRBJ2-3, with 11 bases aligning to TRBD2. This CDR3 is built from 16 residues. The ends lost 2 bases at V and 4 bases at J; junction bases unmatched: 6. Germline CDR1 and CDR2: SGHRS and YFSETQ. The CDR3 coding sequence is TGCGCCAGCAGCTTAGACGGGACTAGCGGTCCAGATACGCAGTATTTT. This translates into CASSLDGTSGPDTQYF. Combining the CDR3 with reference TRBV5-1 and TRBJ2-3 gives the whole variable domain KAGVTQTPRYLIKTRGQQVTLSCSPISGHRSVSWYQQTPGQGLQFLFEYFSETQRNKGNFPGRFSGRQFSNSRSEMNVSTLELGDSALYLCASSLDGTSGPDTQYFGPGTRLTVL.

CDR3 residues: CASSVGVQETQYF. As DNA, the CDR3 is TGTGCCAGCAGCGTAGGGGTTCAAGAGACCCAGTACTTC. The V call is TRBV9, the J call TRBJ2-5; D call uncertain. The CDR3 sequence is 13 residues long. The germline V gene has CDR1 SGDLS and CDR2 YYNGEE. The germline V and J ends were trimmed by 0 bases and 2 bases, with 5 bases remaining between them.

The chain is built from TRBV4-3 and TRBJ2-2; 8 positions agree with TRBD2. Germline CDR1 and CDR2: LGHNA and YSLEER. This CDR3 contains 15 residues. The trim removed 1 base at V and 7 bases at J, leaving 5 bases unmatched. The CDR3 loop is CASSQGGGTYGELFF. The CDR3 nucleotides are TGCGCCAGCAGCCAAGGCGGGGGGACTTACGGGGAGCTGTTTTTT.

This chain links TRBV2 with TRBJ1-2, with 9 bases that match TRBD1. The V gene end was trimmed by 6 bases and the J gene end by 4 bases; junction bases not matched to a gene: 3. Germline V CDR1 and CDR2: SNHLY, FYNNEI. This CDR3 region has 13 residues. The CDR3 DNA is TGTGCCAGCAGGAGGGGACAGGGCTATGGCTACACCTTC. It translates to CASRRGQGYGYTF.